What follows are 26 T cell receptor beta chains derived from one specimen sequenced in a study of cytomegalovirus exposure and HLA in healthy donors. The PCR used 60 Vbeta and 13 Jbeta primers. TCRdb's copy holds only in-frame clones and misses some; the assay was immunoSEQ multiplex PCR. The data hold almost 80,000 clones, with approximately 61% observed a single time. Sequenced material: PBMCs. The receptors come from a woman in her 50s in good health and CMV-seropositive.

The CDR3 DNA sequence: TGTGCCAGCAGTGAAAAGCCCGGCTACACCTTC. It yields the protein CASSEKPGYTF. The chain uses TRBV6-1 and TRBJ1-2, with D unclear. V was trimmed by 2 bases and J by 8 bases, leaving 6 bases between them. CDR3 size: 11 residues. Looked up from germline, CDR1 is MNHNS and CDR2 is SASEGT.

CDR3 DNA: TGTGCCAGCAGTGAACACTCCGGCGGTGACTATGGCTACACCTTC. Amino acids: CASSEHSGGDYGYTF. The chain combines TRBV2 with TRBJ1-2; D unresolved. Germline lookup yields CDR1 SNHLY and CDR2 FYNNEI. V was shortened by 2 bases and J by 3 bases, with 13 bases between the two germline ends. CDR3 length: 15 residues.

This sequence joins TRBV7-9 and TRBJ1-2; TRBD1 matches at 9 bases. The V and J ends lost 5 bases and 6 bases, in that order; junction bases with no gene match: 4. This CDR3 comprises 13 residues. Germline V CDR1 and CDR2: SEHNR, FQNEAQ (reference sequence). In DNA form, the CDR3 reads TGTGCCAGCAGCCCCGGGGACAGGGATGGCTACACCTTC. Encoded protein: CASSPGDRDGYTF.

This chain joins TRBV11-2 and TRBJ2-1; D not resolved. Trimming removed 4 bases from V and 4 bases from J, with 5 bases in between. The germline V gene encodes CDR1 SGHAT and CDR2 FQNNGV. The CDR3 runs to 12 residues. Here the CDR3 reads CASSSIYNEQFF. In nucleotides, the CDR3 is TGTGCCAGCAGCTCTATTTACAATGAGCAGTTCTTC.

The rearrangement joins TRBV5-1 to TRBJ1-2; tentative D call: TRBD1 (6 bases). Germline V lookup: CDR1 SGHRS, CDR2 YFSETQ. This CDR3 is 15 amino acids long. With 4 bases removed from V and 2 bases from J, the gap between germline ends came to 15 bases. The DNA for the CDR3 is TGCGCCAGCAGCCCCACGGCAGGGGTCAACTATGGCTACACCTTC. This codes for CASSPTAGVNYGYTF.

V and J are TRBV30 and TRBJ1-2; D possibly corresponds to TRBD1 (5 bases). V gave up 4 bases and J gave up 5 bases, with 11 bases separating them. The CDR3 is made up of 12 amino acids. CDR1 is GTSNPN, CDR2 SVGIG, per germline (reference sequence). CDR3 sequence: CAWTPGGYGYTF. As DNA, the CDR3 is TGTGCCTGGACCCCCGGGGGTTATGGCTACACCTTC.

The chain uses TRBV6-1 and TRBJ1-2, with D uncertain. Germline CDR1 and CDR2: MNHNS and SASEGT. The CDR3 is 12 residues long. V dropped 5 bases and J dropped 8 bases, with 12 bases sitting between them. In DNA, the CDR3 is TGTGCCAGCAGTACTCTACTCGCCGGCTACACCTTC. Its translation: CASSTLLAGYTF.

This clone was observed once. V is TRBV9 and J is TRBJ1-3, with no clear D. Trimming took 4 bases from V and 9 from J, leaving 14 bases between them. CDR1 is SGDLS, CDR2 YYNGEE, per germline. This CDR3 spans 13 amino acids. Here the CDR3 reads CASSQEPGSTIYF. CDR3 bases: TGTGCCAGCAGCCAAGAACCAGGCTCCACCATATATTTT.

The V call is TRBV21-1, the J call TRBJ2-7; the table's D gene call, TRBD1, was not cross checked with the DNA. TRBV21-1 is marked as a pseudogene. The CDR3 is made up of 15 amino acids. The CDR3 protein is CASSPRTGESYEQYV. The CDR3 bases are TGTGCCAGCAGCCCCCGGACAGGGGAATCCTACGAGCAGTACGTC.

The chain couples TRBV7-8 to TRBJ2-6; tentatively, D is TRBD2 (6 bases). The CDR3 covers 16 residues. Germline V CDR1 and CDR2: SGHVS, FQNEAQ. With 3 bases removed from V and 9 bases from J, the gap between germline ends came to 18 bases. CDR3 in DNA: TGTGCCAGCAGCTTTTACATTATTGGGGAGGACAACGTCCTGACTTTC. The encoded protein is CASSFYIIGEDNVLTF.

The chain joins TRBV6-5 to TRBJ2-5; the match to TRBD2 covers 10 bases. This CDR3 is 14 amino acids long. Germline trimming cut 10 bases from V and 4 bases from J; bases unmatched to any gene: 9. Germline-derived CDR1 and CDR2 are MNHEY and SVGAGI. The CDR3 is CATELAGLGETQYF. The CDR3, as DNA: TGTGCCACCGAACTAGCGGGGTTAGGAGAGACCCAGTACTTC.

This chain uses TRBV12-5 with TRBJ2-5; TRBD2 agrees at 10 bases. CDR3 length equals 16 residues. CDR1 and CDR2 from the germline V gene are LGHNT and FRNRAP. Losses at the gene ends were 2 bases for V and 4 bases for J; bases not matched to a gene: 7. DNA for the CDR3: TGTGCTAGTGGTTTGACGATTAGCGGGGGGCGAGAGACCCAGTACTTC. Its translation is CASGLTISGGRETQYF.

This clone was detected only a few times. The chain has TRBV5-6 and TRBJ2-5; 14 bases align to TRBD2. Germline lookup yields CDR1 SGHDT and CDR2 YYEEEE. The CDR3 is 19 amino acids. Trimming at V came to 3 bases and at J to 2 bases, leaving 12 bases not matched to a gene. The CDR3 DNA reads as TGTGCCAGCAGCTCGGTAAGACTAGCGGGGGGGCTGTGGCAAGAGACCCAGTACTTC. Protein product: CASSSVRLAGGLWQETQYF.

CDR3 amino acids: CASSLGRRNSPLHF. The CDR3 nucleotides are TGTGCCAGCAGTTTGGGCAGGAGGAATTCACCCCTCCACTTT. The chain has TRBV27 and TRBJ1-6; D is unclear. The germline V gene encodes CDR1 MNHEY and CDR2 SMNVEV (reference sequence). Trimming removed 3 bases from V and 7 bases from J, with 10 bases in between. This CDR3 has 14 amino acids.

The chain's CDR3 is CASSVQGDTEAFF. DNA for the CDR3: TGTGCCAGCAGTGTACAGGGGGACACTGAAGCTTTCTTT. The gene calls are TRBV6-5 and TRBJ1-1; TRBD1 agrees at 8 bases. The trim removed 5 bases at V and 3 bases at J, leaving 2 bases unmatched. The germline gives CDR1 MNHEY, CDR2 SVGAGI. The CDR3 totals 13 residues.

This chain links TRBV6-4 with TRBJ2-7; D is possibly TRBD1 (6 bases). This CDR3 spans 13 amino acids. V was trimmed by 0 bases and J by 3 bases, leaving 6 bases between them. Germline V gene lookup returns CDR1 MRHNA and CDR2 SNTAGT. The CDR3 DNA follows: TGTGCCAGCAGTGACTCACAGGGCTACGAGCAGTACTTC. Its translation is CASSDSQGYEQYF.

The rearrangement links TRBV11-2 to TRBJ2-5, with D tentatively TRBD2 (5 bases). V was pared by 1 base and J by 4 bases, with 7 bases between. The germline V gene encodes CDR1 SGHAT and CDR2 FQNNGV. The CDR3 sequence is 13 residues long. As DNA, the CDR3 is TGTGCCAGCAGCTTAGCGGGGTTAGAGACCCAGTACTTC. This encodes CASSLAGLETQYF.

The V and J genes are TRBV5-1 and TRBJ1-2; D might be TRBD1 (6 bases). This CDR3 has 14 residues. Trimming pared 4 bases from V and 2 bases from J, leaving 12 bases between. Per germline, CDR1 SGHRS and CDR2 YFSETQ. The CDR3 spells CASSPGGPNYGYTF. As DNA, the CDR3 is TGCGCCAGCAGCCCCGGGGGGCCCAACTATGGCTACACCTTC.

The chain links TRBV5-1 to TRBJ2-7; 7 bases fit TRBD1. This CDR3 region has 16 residues. The V gene's germline CDR1 is SGHRS and CDR2 YFSETQ. V gave up 1 base and J gave up 2 bases; unmatched junction bases: 9. The CDR3 spells CASSLYTGTEAYEQYF. CDR3 nucleotide sequence: TGCGCCAGCAGCTTGTACACCGGGACAGAAGCCTACGAGCAGTACTTC.

The chain has TRBV11-2 and TRBJ2-7; maybe TRBD1 (6 bases). Trimming took 1 base from V and 5 from J, leaving 9 bases between them. CDR1 SGHAT and CDR2 FQNNGV come from the germline V gene. This CDR3 is built from 13 residues. The CDR3, as DNA: TGTGCCAGCAGCTTAGCAGGGGCCCACGAGCAGTACTTC. Residues: CASSLAGAHEQYF.

DNA of the CDR3: TGCGCCAGCAAGCAAGGACCTCAGGGGGATACGCAGTATTTT. Protein product: CASKQGPQGDTQYF. This chain links TRBV5-1 with TRBJ2-3, with a possible D match to TRBD1 (6 bases). The V end was cut by 6 bases, the J end by 6 bases, with 17 bases between. This CDR3 has 14 amino acids. Germline CDR1 and CDR2: SGHRS and YFSETQ.

The chain links TRBV29-1 to TRBJ2-2; tentative D call: TRBD1 (6 bases). CDR3 length equals 15 residues. V was cut by 7 bases and J by 1 base, with 16 bases left in between. Germline-derived CDR1 and CDR2 are SQVTM and ANQGSEA. CDR3 sequence reads: CSAVLGTLNTGELFF. The CDR3 DNA is TGCAGCGCGGTACTAGGGACATTGAACACCGGGGAGCTGTTTTTT.

There are a few counts of this clone. The chain uses TRBV5-1 and TRBJ1-2, with D perhaps matching TRBD1 (6 bases). Germline lookup yields CDR1 SGHRS and CDR2 YFSETQ. Trimming removed 4 bases at V and 8 bases at J, with 24 bases between. The CDR3 runs to 16 residues. The CDR3 protein is CASSITPGQGAQGYTF. CDR3 nucleotides: TGCGCCAGCAGCATCACGCCGGGACAAGGGGCCCAAGGCTACACCTTC.

This rearrangement joins TRBV25-1 to TRBJ2-4, with 8 bases that match TRBD1. Losses at the gene ends were 8 bases for V and 9 bases for J; bases not matched to a gene: 3. CDR1 and CDR2 from the germline V gene are MGHDK and SYGVNS. CDR3 length: 11 residues. For the CDR3, the DNA is TGTGCCAGCTCCGGACAGGGCATTCAGTACTTC. This encodes CASSGQGIQYF.

Of note for this clone: The junction does not match germline at one end; this may be a read error. Other DNA sequences in this sample translate to the same CDR3. The chain has TRBV7-6 and TRBJ1-4, with 9 positions matching TRBD1. CDR1 is SGHVS and CDR2 is FNYEAQ in the germline V gene. The length of the CDR3 is 14 residues. Written as DNA, the CDR3 is TGCGCCAGCAGCTTCGGGACAGGGAATGAAAAACTGTTTTTT. It specifies CASSFGTGNEKLFF.

This rearrangement joins TRBV2 to TRBJ1-5; 8 positions agree with TRBD1. J lost 3 bases, V lost 8 bases, and 3 bases had no gene match. From germline, CDR1 is SNHLY and CDR2 FYNNEI. CDR3 size: 13 residues. CDR3 sequence (DNA): TGTGCCAGCGGGGGACAGGTCAATCAGCCCCAGCATTTT. Its protein is CASGGQVNQPQHF.